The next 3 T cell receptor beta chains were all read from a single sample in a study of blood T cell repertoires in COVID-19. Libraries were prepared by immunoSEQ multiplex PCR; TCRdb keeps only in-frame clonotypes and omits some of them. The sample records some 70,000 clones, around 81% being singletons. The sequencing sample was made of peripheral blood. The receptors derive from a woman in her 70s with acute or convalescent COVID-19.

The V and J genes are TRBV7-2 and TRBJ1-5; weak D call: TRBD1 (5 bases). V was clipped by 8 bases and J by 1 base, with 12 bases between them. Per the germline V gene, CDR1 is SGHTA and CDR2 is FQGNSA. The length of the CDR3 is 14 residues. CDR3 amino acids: CASAVGGSNQPQHF. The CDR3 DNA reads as TGTGCCAGCGCAGTGGGGGGGAGCAATCAGCCCCAGCATTTT.

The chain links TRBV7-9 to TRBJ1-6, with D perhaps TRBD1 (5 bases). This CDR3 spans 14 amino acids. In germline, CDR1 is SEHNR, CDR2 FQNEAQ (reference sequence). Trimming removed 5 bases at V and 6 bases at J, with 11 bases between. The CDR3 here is CASSTTESNSPLHF. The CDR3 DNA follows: TGTGCCAGCAGCACGACAGAGAGTAATTCACCCCTCCACTTT.

The CDR3 loop is CASSSGGRSTDTQYF. CDR3 sequence (DNA): TGTGCCAGCAGCTCCGGGGGTAGGAGCACAGATACGCAGTATTTT. The chain carries TRBV28 and TRBJ2-3; a weak D match, TRBD2 (6 bases). The CDR3 loop spans 15 amino acids. Germline V CDR1 and CDR2: MDHEN, SYDVKM. Trimming shortened V by 6 bases and J by 0 bases, and 13 bases separated the two germline ends.